These 31 T cell receptor beta chains were sequenced from one sample in a study of CD8+CD57+ T cells in acquired aplastic anemia. Whoever was chosen for sequencing had shown CD8+CD57+ cell expansion by flow cytometry. CDR3 and TCR beta VDJ profiling relied on genomic DNA as the template. Via MiXCR, TCRdb re-called the reads, giving one row per CDR3 protein. The profile shows 200,000 or so distinct CDR3 sequences, over 55% of them singletons. The sample was sorted CD4+, CD8+, or CD8+CD57+ T cells (not recorded which) from PBMCs. The receptors stem from a human donor with aplastic anemia.

This chain joins TRBV24-1 and TRBJ2-1; TRBD1 is a possible D gene (6 bases). The V end lost 4 bases, the J end lost 7 bases, and 13 bases lay between the germline ends. Germline V CDR1 and CDR2: KGHDR, SFDVKD. This CDR3 is built from 14 residues. The CDR3 reads CATSETRTDNEQFF. In nucleotides, the CDR3 is TGTGCCACCAGTGAAACCCGGACAGATAATGAGCAGTTCTTC.

The chain recombines TRBV29-1 with TRBJ1-1; possibly TRBD1 for D (6 bases). Germline V gene data show CDR1 as SQVTM and CDR2 as ANQGSEA. The V end was cut by 6 bases, the J end by 5 bases, with 13 bases between. CDR3 size: 12 residues. The CDR3 sequence: CSVYRDRTEAFF. Here the CDR3 DNA reads TGCAGCGTGTACAGGGATCGAACTGAAGCTTTCTTT.

This clonotype has a count of ten or more. The rearrangement uses TRBV11-2 and TRBJ2-1, with TRBD2 matching over 10 bases. Germline V gene lookup returns CDR1 SGHAT and CDR2 FQNNGV. This CDR3 contains 19 residues. After removal of 2 bases from V and 7 bases from J, the junction contained 17 bases not matched to a gene. CDR3: CASSLIRTLAGANMNEQFF. CDR3 in DNA: TGTGCCAGCAGCTTAATTCGCACCCTAGCGGGGGCTAACATGAATGAGCAGTTCTTC.

The gene calls are TRBV24-1 and TRBJ2-1; D is uncertain. The germline gives CDR1 KGHDR, CDR2 SFDVKD. The CDR3 sequence is 11 residues long. The ends were cut back, 5 bases at V and 10 bases at J, with 8 bases in the middle. The CDR3 DNA is TGTGCCACCAGTGCAATCGGCGAGCAGTTCTTC. Protein: CATSAIGEQFF.

To note about this clonotype: The germline gene is not matched at one end of the junction; a read error may be the cause. This sequence joins TRBV5-1 and TRBJ2-7, with 9 positions matching TRBD1. The length of the CDR3 is 16 residues. Germline CDR1 and CDR2: SGHRS and YFSETQ. CDR3 coding DNA: TGCGCCAGCAGCTTGGCAACAGGGGGCAGCTCCTACGAGCAGTATTTC. Translated: CASSLATGGSSYEQYF.

The chain is built from TRBV5-1 and TRBJ1-1, with unresolved D. Trimming took 0 bases from V and 4 from J, leaving 10 bases between them. CDR3 length equals 14 residues. Germline CDR1 SGHRS, CDR2 YFSETQ. The CDR3 nucleotides are TGCGCCAGCAGCTTGGGTGTGGAGGTCACTGAAGCTTTCTTT. This translates into CASSLGVEVTEAFF.

This clonotype has a count of ten or more. The rearrangement uses TRBV10-2 and TRBJ1-2; maybe TRBD1 (5 bases). The V end was cut by 6 bases, the J end by 5 bases, with 16 bases between. Germline CDR1 WSHSY, CDR2 SAAADI. The CDR3 spans 14 residues. The CDR3 region is CASRPRGDGYGYTF. DNA for the CDR3: TGCGCCAGCAGGCCGCGCGGGGACGGGTATGGCTACACCTTC.

Points on this clonotype: One end of the junction is discordant with germline, which a read error may explain. The chain couples TRBV24-1 to TRBJ2-3, with 8 positions matching TRBD2. The CDR3 totals 13 residues. CDR1 and CDR2 from the germline V gene are KGHDR and SFDVKD. CDR3 bases: TGTGCCACCAGTGATTGGAGCGGGAGTACGCGGTATTTT. It yields the protein CATSDWSGSTRYF.

This chain uses TRBV7-2 with TRBJ2-7; D call uncertain. The V gene lost 1 base and the J gene lost 3 bases, with 13 bases spanning the gap. Germline V lookup: CDR1 SGHTA, CDR2 FQGNSA. The CDR3 contains 15 residues. The CDR3 spells CASSLVTDRLYEQYF. In nucleotides, the CDR3 is TGTGCCAGCAGCTTAGTCACCGACCGCCTCTACGAGCAGTACTTC.

This clonotype was picked up a small number of times. This chain uses TRBV25-1 with TRBJ1-1; 7 bases fit TRBD1. Germline CDR1 MGHDK, CDR2 SYGVNS. This CDR3 spans 15 amino acids. J lost 1 base, V lost 5 bases, and 7 bases had no gene match. CDR3 nucleotide sequence: TGTGCCAGCAGTCAAACCGACAGGGCGAACACTGAAGCTTTCTTT. As protein: CASSQTDRANTEAFF.

The J gene is TRBJ2-2, the V gene TRBV7-8, with 10 bases aligning to TRBD2. This CDR3 has 15 amino acids. In germline, CDR1 is SGHVS, CDR2 FQNEAQ. Trimming cost V 5 bases and J 6 bases; bases outside gene matches: 6. CDR3 in amino acids: CASSVERGGAGELFF. In nucleotides, the CDR3 is TGTGCCAGCAGCGTCGAGCGGGGGGGGGCCGGGGAGCTGTTTTTT. Using reference TRBV7-8 and TRBJ2-2 for the parts outside the CDR3, the full variable domain is GAGVSQSPRYKVAKRGQDVALRCDPISGHVSLFWYQQALGQGPEFLTYFQNEAQLDKSGLPSDRFFAERPEGSVSTLKIQRTQQEDSAVYLCASSVERGGAGELFFGEGSRLTVL.

The chain carries TRBV9 and TRBJ2-1; the D call may be TRBD1 or TRBD2 (6 bases each). The ends were cut back, 3 bases at V and 6 bases at J, with 13 bases in the middle. The germline V gene has CDR1 SGDLS and CDR2 YYNGEE. CDR3 size: 14 residues. CDR3 in DNA: TGTGCCAGCAGCGCCGGGGGCCCGGGCAATGAGCAGTTCTTC. Its translation is CASSAGGPGNEQFF. The whole variable domain, filled in from reference TRBV9 and TRBJ2-1, reads DSGVTQTPKHLITATGQRVTLRCSPRSGDLSVYWYQQSLDQGLQFLIQYYNGEERAKGNILERFSAQQFPDLHSELNLSSLELGDSALYFCASSAGGPGNEQFFGPGTRLTVL.

The genes are TRBV15 and TRBJ2-7; the D gene is possibly TRBD2 (6 bases). The CDR3 sequence is 17 residues long. V lost 0 bases, J lost 7 bases, and 22 bases lay in between. The V gene's germline CDR1 is LNHNV and CDR2 YYDKDF (reference sequence). This chain's CDR3 is CATSRDDESGLREEQYF. Written as DNA, the CDR3 is TGTGCCACCAGCAGAGATGATGAGAGCGGGTTACGAGAGGAGCAGTACTTC.

The rearrangement links TRBV7-8 to TRBJ2-5; the D gene is possibly TRBD2 (6 bases). Per the germline V gene, CDR1 is SGHVS and CDR2 is FQNEAQ. This CDR3 has 17 amino acids. Deletions cut 6 bases from V and 5 bases from J, with 25 bases between. CDR3 loop: CASRLPGLGGVGETQYF. The CDR3 DNA reads as TGTGCCAGCAGGCTCCCAGGGCTGGGGGGAGTGGGGGAGACCCAGTACTTC. Complete variable domain (other parts from reference TRBV7-8 and TRBJ2-5): GAGVSQSPRYKVAKRGQDVALRCDPISGHVSLFWYQQALGQGPEFLTYFQNEAQLDKSGLPSDRFFAERPEGSVSTLKIQRTQQEDSAVYLCASRLPGLGGVGETQYFGPGTRLLVL.

The gene calls are TRBV12-5 and TRBJ1-2; TRBD1 aligns across 11 bases. The CDR3 is 15 amino acids. Germline V gene sequence: CDR1 LGHNT, CDR2 FRNRAP. Trimming removed 1 base from V and 4 bases from J; junction bases left unmatched: 2. CDR3 sequence reads: CASGLGTGGFYGYTF. The CDR3 DNA reads TGTGCTAGTGGTTTGGGGACAGGGGGCTTCTATGGCTACACCTTC.

The rearrangement links TRBV10-3 to TRBJ1-6; unclear D gene. The germline gives CDR1 ENHRY, CDR2 SYGVKD. Deletions cut 0 bases from V and 8 bases from J, with 11 bases between. This CDR3 has 15 residues. The CDR3 spells CAISESEGNYSPLHF. CDR3 nucleotide sequence: TGTGCCATCAGTGAGTCGGAGGGCAACTATTCACCCCTCCACTTT.

The rearrangement joins TRBV15 to TRBJ2-1; D might be TRBD1 (5 bases). This CDR3 region has 14 residues. The V gene's germline CDR1 is LNHNV and CDR2 YYDKDF (reference sequence). V dropped 3 bases and J dropped 6 bases, with 12 bases sitting between them. The CDR3 spells CATSSSRQRNEQFF. The CDR3 bases are TGTGCCACCAGCAGCTCTCGACAGCGCAATGAGCAGTTCTTC.

The V gene is TRBV12-3 or TRBV12-4, the J gene TRBJ1-2; 7 bases map to TRBD1. V shed 8 bases and J 4 bases; nucleotides not matched to a gene: 7. The CDR3 runs 13 residues. The CDR3 sequence is CASGSDRTYGYTF. The CDR3 DNA reads TGTGCCAGCGGATCGGACAGGACCTATGGCTACACCTTC.

This clonotype was observed a single time. The CDR3 bases are TGCAGTGCTAGAGATGGGGCGGGAGGCGACTACAATGAGCAGTTCTTC. It encodes CSARDGAGGDYNEQFF. This chain links TRBV20-1 with TRBJ2-1; 8 nucleotides match TRBD2. This CDR3 spans 16 amino acids. Per germline, CDR1 DFQATT and CDR2 SNEGSKA (reference sequence). The V gene end was trimmed by 0 bases and the J gene end by 3 bases; junction bases not matched to a gene: 7.

Here the CDR3 reads CARGIDRNYGYTF. The CDR3 DNA is TGCGCCAGGGGGATAGACAGGAACTATGGCTACACCTTC. The chain is built from TRBV10-1 and TRBJ1-2, with D possibly TRBD1 on 6 matching bases. CDR1 and CDR2 from the germline V gene are WNHNN and SYGVQD (reference sequence). Trimming pared 9 bases from V and 2 bases from J, leaving 13 bases between. The CDR3 contains 13 residues.

J is TRBJ2-3 and V is TRBV24-1; D gene unclear. Germline lookup yields CDR1 KGHDR and CDR2 SFDVKD. The V end was cut by 0 bases, the J end by 4 bases, with 7 bases between. This CDR3 contains 14 residues. In nucleotides, the CDR3 is TGTGCCACCAGTGATTTGCCGCCGGCAGATACGCAGTATTTT. It yields the protein CATSDLPPADTQYF.

The J gene is TRBJ1-1, the V gene TRBV7-9; D not resolved. V lost 1 base and J 0 bases, leaving 9 bases between the germline ends. The germline V gene has CDR1 SEHNR and CDR2 FQNEAQ (reference sequence). The CDR3 consists of 15 residues. DNA of the CDR3: TGTGCCAGCAGCTTAGGACGGTCGGTGAACACTGAAGCTTTCTTT. Protein product: CASSLGRSVNTEAFF.

This rearrangement joins TRBV29-1 to TRBJ1-5, with D maybe TRBD1 (5 bases). Between the trimmed V and J ends, which lost 5 bases and 0 bases, there was a span of 11 bases. This CDR3 is built from 14 residues. Germline CDR1 is SQVTM and CDR2 is ANQGSEA. The CDR3 loop reads CSVQTESSNQPQHF. CDR3 coding DNA: TGCAGCGTTCAGACAGAATCTAGCAATCAGCCCCAGCATTTT.

The chain carries TRBV20-1 and TRBJ1-5; no clear D. Trimming removed 6 bases from V and 6 bases from J, with 15 bases in between. The CDR3 covers 13 residues. From germline, CDR1 is DFQATT and CDR2 SNEGSKA (reference sequence). Here the CDR3 reads CSARASTLQPQHF. In DNA form, the CDR3 reads TGCAGTGCCCGGGCCAGCACCCTTCAGCCCCAGCATTTT.

The chain recombines TRBV19 with TRBJ1-1; D uncertain. The CDR3 is made up of 13 amino acids. V was shortened by 5 bases and J by 5 bases, with 12 bases between the two germline ends. The germline V gene encodes CDR1 LNHDA and CDR2 SQIVND (reference sequence). CDR3 in amino acids: CASSSMARTEAFF. The CDR3 region has the DNA TGTGCCAGTAGTTCAATGGCCCGGACTGAAGCTTTCTTT. Full variable domain (missing parts from reference TRBV19 and TRBJ1-1): DGGITQSPKYLFRKEGQNVTLSCEQNLNHDAMYWYRQDPGQGLRLIYYSQIVNDFQKGDIAEGYSVSREKKESFPLTVTSAQKNPTAFYLCASSSMARTEAFFGQGTRLTVV.

This clonotype was observed at least ten times. The rearrangement uses TRBV29-1 and TRBJ2-2; tentatively, D is TRBD1 (7 bases). Germline V CDR1 and CDR2: SQVTM, ANQGSEA. Trimming took off 7 bases at V and 3 bases at J, with 18 bases between the two ends. The CDR3 has 15 amino acids. The CDR3 loop reads CSGKTGTGDTGELFF. DNA for the CDR3: TGCAGCGGCAAGACAGGGACGGGGGACACCGGGGAGCTGTTTTTT.

J is TRBJ2-7 and V is TRBV20-1; D possibly corresponds to TRBD2 (5 bases). Trimming pared 0 bases from V and 2 bases from J, leaving 8 bases between. Germline loops: CDR1 DFQATT, CDR2 SNEGSKA (reference sequence). The CDR3 has 13 amino acids. CDR3 in DNA: TGCAGTGCTAGAGAAGCGGTGACCTACGAGCAGTACTTC. It translates to CSAREAVTYEQYF.

This clonotype has only one observation. The chain carries TRBV10-2 and TRBJ1-5; D gene uncertain. This CDR3 has 14 amino acids. Germline loops: CDR1 WSHSY, CDR2 SAAADI. V gave up 4 bases and J gave up 0 bases, with 7 bases separating them. The DNA for the CDR3 is TGCGCCAGCAGTGTTACTAATAGCAATCAGCCCCAGCATTTT. Translating gives CASSVTNSNQPQHF.

For the CDR3, the DNA is TGTGCCAGCAGCTCCAGGACAGGGGGCAGGAACGAGCAGTACTTC. The encoded protein is CASSSRTGGRNEQYF. The chain recombines TRBV7-2 with TRBJ2-7, with 11 bases lining up with TRBD1. Germline loops: CDR1 SGHTA, CDR2 FQGNSA. Trimming cost V 4 bases and J 5 bases; bases outside gene matches: 7. The CDR3 has 15 amino acids.

This clonotype was seen at least ten times. The chain is built from TRBV15 and TRBJ1-2, with D perhaps TRBD1 (5 bases). The germline V gene has CDR1 LNHNV and CDR2 YYDKDF (reference sequence). The CDR3 contains 13 residues. The ends were cut back, 0 bases at V and 6 bases at J, with 8 bases in the middle. CDR3 protein: CATSREEGDGYTF. CDR3 nucleotide sequence: TGTGCCACCAGCAGAGAGGAAGGGGATGGCTACACCTTC. Using reference TRBV15 and TRBJ1-2 for the parts outside the CDR3, the full variable domain is DAMVIQNPRYQVTQFGKPVTLSCSQTLNHNVMYWYQQKSSQAPKLLFHYYDKDFNNEADTPDNFQSRRPNTSFCFLDIRSPGLGDTAMYLCATSREEGDGYTFGSGTRLTVV.

The chain is built from TRBV6-5 and TRBJ2-7, with D perhaps TRBD1 (5 bases). Germline CDR1 MNHEY, CDR2 SVGAGI. Trimming cost V 0 bases and J 6 bases, with 6 bases left between them. The CDR3 is 12 residues long. CDR3 in DNA: TGTGCCAGCAGTTACTCGCAGGGCGAGCAGTACTTC. This gives the protein CASSYSQGEQYF.